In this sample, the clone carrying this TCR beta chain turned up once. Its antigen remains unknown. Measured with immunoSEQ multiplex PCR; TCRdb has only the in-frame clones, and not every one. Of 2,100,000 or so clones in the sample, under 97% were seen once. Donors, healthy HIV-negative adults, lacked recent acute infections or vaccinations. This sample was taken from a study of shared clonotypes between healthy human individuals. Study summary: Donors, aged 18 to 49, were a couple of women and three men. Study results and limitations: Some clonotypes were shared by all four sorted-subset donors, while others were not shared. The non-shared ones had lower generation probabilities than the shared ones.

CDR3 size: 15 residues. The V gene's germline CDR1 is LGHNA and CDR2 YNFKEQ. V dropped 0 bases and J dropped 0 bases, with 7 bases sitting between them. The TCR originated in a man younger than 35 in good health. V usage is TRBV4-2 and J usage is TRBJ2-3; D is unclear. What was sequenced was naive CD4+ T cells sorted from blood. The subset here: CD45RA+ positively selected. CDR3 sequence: CASSQDQTSTDTQYF. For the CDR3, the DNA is TGTGCCAGCAGCCAAGATCAAACTAGCACAGATACGCAGTATTTT.